These T cell receptor beta chains were read from a single sample in a study of T-cell reconstitution after alpha-beta-depleted transplantation in children. TCRdb processed the PCR reads anew with MiXCR; each CDR3 protein has one entry. The repertoire includes 97,000 or so distinct CDR3 sequences, roughly 7.6% of them detected once, and over 15% sits in the top ten. The sample in question was PBMCs, obtained before TCRalphabeta/CD19-depleted stem cell transplant. All receptors come from a boy aged 2 to 10 with acute lymphoblastic leukemia, due to receive a stem cell transplant. Each CDR3 is given with its conserved first and last residue.

TRBJ2-5 | TRBV6-5 | CASSYTGQGRETQYF
TRBJ1-2 | TRBV6-6 | CASSYQVLYGYTF
TRBJ2-7 | TRBV18 | CASSPLGQETYEQYF
TRBJ2-3 | TRBV11-2 | CASSPKRELSTDTQYF
TRBJ1-1 | TRBV6-5 | CASSYSDGYTEAFF
TRBJ1-2 | TRBV18 | CASSPIPGQGALSYTF
TRBJ1-3 | TRBV7-2 | CASSSQTGGNTIYF
TRBJ2-3 | TRBV7-2 | CASSLGGGFTDTQYF
TRBJ1-3 | TRBV7-9 | CASSSPDGYSGNTIYF
TRBJ2-2 | TRBV6-5 | CASSYSPGEAGELFF
TRBJ2-7 | TRBV4-1 | CASSQEYSKDGYSYEQYF
TRBJ2-3 | TRBV3-1 | CASKLSGGKDTQYF
TRBJ2-3 | TRBV12-3/TRBV12-4 | CASSAASDSFTDTQYF
TRBJ1-1 | TRBV20-1 | CSAYTGQMNTEAFF
TRBJ1-5 | TRBV18 | CASSPGQGDGQPQHF
TRBJ1-2 | TRBV6-1 | CASSERNYGYTF
TRBJ2-5 | TRBV5-1 | CASSERLAGGQETQYF
TRBJ2-2 | TRBV7-9 | CASSSGQLTGELFF
TRBJ2-1 | TRBV12-3/TRBV12-4 | CASSLALGSVSYNEQFF
TRBJ1-2 | TRBV6-2/TRBV6-3 | CASSYRHYNGYTF
TRBJ2-1 | TRBV5-1 | CASSLSSSYNEQFF
TRBJ2-5 | TRBV5-1 | CASSSGTTQETQYF